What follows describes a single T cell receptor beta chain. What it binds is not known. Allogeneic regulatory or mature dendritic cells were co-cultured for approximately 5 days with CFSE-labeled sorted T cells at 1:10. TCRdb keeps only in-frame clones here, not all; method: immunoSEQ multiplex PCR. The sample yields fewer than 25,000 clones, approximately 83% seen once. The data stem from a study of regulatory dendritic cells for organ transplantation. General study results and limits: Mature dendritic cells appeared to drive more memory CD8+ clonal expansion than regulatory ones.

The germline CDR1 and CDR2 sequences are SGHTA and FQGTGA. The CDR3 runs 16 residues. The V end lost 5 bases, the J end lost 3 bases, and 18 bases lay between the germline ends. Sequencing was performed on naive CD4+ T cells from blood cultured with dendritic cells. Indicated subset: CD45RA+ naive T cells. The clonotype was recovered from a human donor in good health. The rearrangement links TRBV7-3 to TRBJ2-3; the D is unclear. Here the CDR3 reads CASSLTTPAWTDTQYF. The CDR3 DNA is TGTGCCAGCAGCCTGACGACCCCTGCATGGACAGATACGCAGTATTTT.